This TCR beta chain was sequenced in a study of T cells expressing NK-cell markers. This CDR3 region has 15 residues. Germline CDR1 reads MNHEY; CDR2 reads SVGAGI. TCRdb processed the 5' RACE reads again and assigns one entry to each CDR3 protein, with no DNA. The sample's table shows 450,000 to 600,000 distinct CDR3 sequences. The V gene is TRBV6-5, the J gene TRBJ1-5; the D gene TCRdb calls, TRBD1, cannot be checked with no DNA. The TCR was taken from a man younger than 30 in good health. Sequenced sample: blood T cells: a sorted CD56 or NKG2C T cell subset, CD4+ or CD8+ T cells, or bulk PBMC T cells (not recorded which). The CDR3 protein is CASRGMTGLGQPQHF.